Shown below are 21 T cell receptor beta chains from a single sample sequenced in a study of T cell responses to AZD1222 COVID-19 vaccine. Repertoires were generated with immunoSEQ multiplex PCR, while TCRdb's copy carries only in-frame clones and drops some. The data contain 100,000 to 150,000 clones, about nine tenths of them singletons. The source was peripheral blood, collected on day 0 of AZD1222 vaccination. These receptors all stem from an adult in good health.

The chain links TRBV13 to TRBJ1-1; D unresolved. The CDR3 loop spans 13 amino acids. CDR1 is PRHDT, CDR2 FYEKMQ, per germline (reference sequence). V dropped 1 base and J dropped 2 bases, with 5 bases sitting between them. The CDR3: CASSLVVNTEAFF. CDR3 nucleotide sequence: TGTGCCAGCAGCTTAGTAGTAAACACTGAAGCTTTCTTT. Full variable domain (outside the CDR3, taken from reference TRBV13 and TRBJ1-1): AAGVIQSPRHLIKEKRETATLKCYPIPRHDTVYWYQQGPGQDPQFLISFYEKMQSDKGSIPDRFSAQQFSDYHSELNMSSLELGDSALYFCASSLVVNTEAFFGQGTRLTVV.

This clone was recorded only once. The chain links TRBV6-5 to TRBJ1-1; possible D gene TRBD1, 5 bases. This CDR3 region has 15 residues. The germline gives CDR1 MNHEY, CDR2 SVGAGI. V dropped 7 bases and J dropped 0 bases, with 15 bases sitting between them. The CDR3: CASTHGAGLNTEAFF. CDR3 DNA sequence: TGTGCCAGCACCCACGGGGCAGGGCTGAACACTGAAGCTTTCTTT.

This clone was recorded only once. The chain combines TRBV7-9 with TRBJ1-5, with TRBD1 as a possible D gene (6 bases). The germline V gene has CDR1 SEHNR and CDR2 FQNEAQ (reference sequence). The CDR3 has 13 residues. Deletions cut 5 bases from V and 13 bases from J, with 18 bases between. In DNA, the CDR3 is TGTGCCAGCAGCCTTGGATCACAGGGTAATCAGCATTTT. This sequence encodes CASSLGSQGNQHF.

The chain joins TRBV4-3 to TRBJ2-5; D remains ambiguous. V was cut by 3 bases and J by 5 bases, with 10 bases left in between. The CDR3 is 13 amino acids. Germline CDR1 is LGHNA and CDR2 is YSLEER. CDR3 amino acids: CASSHPPVETQYF. DNA for the CDR3: TGCGCCAGCAGCCACCCCCCGGTGGAGACCCAGTACTTC.

The rearrangement joins TRBV27 to TRBJ1-2, with a weak D call TRBD1 (5 bases). Germline values: CDR1 MNHEY, CDR2 SMNVEV (reference sequence). CDR3 length: 15 residues. Deletions cut 6 bases from V and 4 bases from J, with 18 bases between. As DNA, the CDR3 is TGTGCCAGCAGCCGCGCCTCCGGCAGGGCCTATGGCTACACCTTC. Encoded protein: CASSRASGRAYGYTF.

This clone was seen a few times. The chain employs TRBV10-3 and TRBJ2-3; possible D gene TRBD1, 5 bases. The CDR3 runs 15 residues. Germline assignment: CDR1 ENHRY and CDR2 SYGVKD. Trimming stripped 0 bases from V and 6 bases from J, with 13 bases between. The CDR3 coding sequence is TGTGCCATCAGTGAGTCAACTCCAGGGCGGGATACGCAGTATTTT. It translates to CAISESTPGRDTQYF.

The genes are TRBV6-5 and TRBJ2-1, with D perhaps matching TRBD1 (6 bases). V lost 7 bases and J lost 10, with 17 bases in between. Germline-derived CDR1 and CDR2 are MNHEY and SVGAGI. This CDR3 is 13 amino acids long. The CDR3 loop reads CASTIGLDREQFF. The CDR3 DNA reads as TGTGCCAGCACCATCGGATTAGACAGGGAGCAGTTCTTC.

CDR3 in amino acids: CASSFTGGNEKLFF. In nucleotides, the CDR3 is TGTGCCAGCAGCTTTACAGGCGGTAATGAAAAACTGTTTTTT. The V call is TRBV5-8, the J call TRBJ1-4, with D possibly matching TRBD1 (5 bases). The V end was cut by 2 bases, the J end by 4 bases, with 9 bases between. CDR3 length: 14 amino acids. The V gene's germline CDR1 is SGHTS and CDR2 YDEGEE.

The chain uses TRBV5-1 and TRBJ1-2; TRBD1 might be the D (6 bases). The germline V gene has CDR1 SGHRS and CDR2 YFSETQ. This CDR3 is 14 amino acids long. Deletions cut 4 bases from V and 3 bases from J, with 13 bases between. The CDR3 DNA sequence: TGCGCCAGCAGCACAAGGGGGGGTGACTATGGCTACACCTTC. This encodes CASSTRGGDYGYTF.

The chain joins TRBV11-2 to TRBJ2-2; 9 nucleotides match TRBD2. CDR1 is SGHAT and CDR2 is FQNNGV in the germline V gene. Losses at the gene ends were 5 bases for V and 4 bases for J; bases not matched to a gene: 5. The CDR3 extends over 15 amino acids. CDR3 nucleotide sequence: TGTGCCAGCAGCCCAAATAGCGGGAGCACCGGGGAGCTGTTTTTT. Amino acids: CASSPNSGSTGELFF. The entire variable domain, with the rest obtained from reference TRBV11-2 and TRBJ2-2, is as follows: EAGVAQSPRYKIIEKRQSVAFWCNPISGHATLYWYQQILGQGPKLLIQFQNNGVVDDSQLPKDRFSAERLKGVDSTLKIQPAKLEDSAVYLCASSPNSGSTGELFFGEGSRLTVL.

The chain is built from TRBV23-1 and TRBJ2-7; 9 bases match TRBD1. TRBV23-1 is flagged as an ORF with uncertain function. The CDR3 runs 19 residues. V shed 1 base, J shed 0 bases, and the junction held 13 bases outside the gene matches. The CDR3 here is CASSQLTGTGIYSSYEQYF. CDR3 nucleotide sequence: TGCGCCAGCAGTCAATTGACCGGGACAGGGATTTATTCCTCCTACGAGCAGTACTTC.

The rearrangement joins TRBV6-1 to TRBJ1-6, with 7 bases aligning to TRBD1. The CDR3 has 17 residues. With V trimmed by 4 bases and J by 5 bases, 11 bases remained unmatched. Germline V gene lookup returns CDR1 MNHNS and CDR2 SASEGT. Written as DNA, the CDR3 is TGTGCCAGCAGTGCGATGGGACAGCGCTCTAATAATTCACCCCTCCACTTT. Its protein is CASSAMGQRSNNSPLHF.

The chain carries TRBV4-1 and TRBJ2-7; D gene uncertain. Trimming took 4 bases from V and 2 from J, leaving 18 bases between them. CDR1 MGHRA and CDR2 YSYEKL come from the germline V gene. The CDR3 runs 16 residues. CDR3 coding DNA: TGCGCCAGCAGCCCAGCAATGAGTCAATCCCCCTACGAGCAGTACTTC. It specifies CASSPAMSQSPYEQYF.

This chain links TRBV19 with TRBJ1-1; D might be TRBD1 (6 bases). This CDR3 has 13 residues. Trimming pared 5 bases from V and 2 bases from J, leaving 9 bases between. Germline V gene data show CDR1 as LNHDA and CDR2 as SQIVND (reference sequence). The CDR3 DNA reads as TGTGCCAGTAGTGGACAGCTTAACACTGAAGCTTTCTTT. It codes for CASSGQLNTEAFF.

The chain links TRBV6-1 to TRBJ2-5; D unresolved. This CDR3 has 15 residues. CDR1 and CDR2 (germline): MNHNS, SASEGT. Trimming removed 3 bases from V and 1 base from J, with 12 bases in between. CDR3 amino acids: CASSEGWVTQETQYF. The DNA of the CDR3 is TGTGCCAGCAGTGAGGGCTGGGTGACCCAAGAGACCCAGTACTTC.

This chain uses TRBV5-1 with TRBJ2-7; D not certain. Deletions cut 7 bases from V and 3 bases from J, with 8 bases between. This CDR3 is 11 amino acids long. CDR1 and CDR2 from the germline V gene are SGHRS and YFSETQ. This chain's CDR3 is CASGKDYEQYF. The CDR3 DNA reads TGCGCCAGCGGGAAGGACTACGAGCAGTACTTC.

The gene calls are TRBV19 and TRBJ1-4; 8 bases fit TRBD1. The CDR3 length is 16 residues. Trimming cost V 4 bases and J 7 bases; bases outside gene matches: 11. CDR1 and CDR2 (germline): LNHDA, SQIVND (reference sequence). CDR3 amino acids: CASSTSRAGGPEKLFF. The CDR3 DNA reads TGTGCCAGTAGTACCTCCAGGGCAGGGGGCCCTGAAAAACTGTTTTTT.

The gene calls are TRBV10-3 and TRBJ2-7; D call uncertain. Germline V gene sequence: CDR1 ENHRY, CDR2 SYGVKD. The CDR3 covers 12 residues. Trimming took off 3 bases at V and 9 bases at J, with 12 bases between the two ends. CDR3 in DNA: TGTGCCATCAGTGAAACGGAGATAGGGCAGTACTTC. It specifies CAISETEIGQYF.

The chain couples TRBV7-9 to TRBJ2-3, with D possibly TRBD1 on 5 matching bases. The V gene's germline CDR1 is SEHNR and CDR2 FQNEAQ (reference sequence). The CDR3 runs 14 residues. Deletions cut 4 bases from V and 12 bases from J, with 20 bases between. The CDR3: CASSSTGPDSVQYF. In nucleotides, the CDR3 is TGTGCCAGCAGCTCCACAGGCCCCGACAGCGTTCAGTATTTT.

The chain is built from TRBV3-1 (or the pseudogene TRBV3-2) and TRBJ1-3; D is unresolved. Trimming took 3 bases from V and 0 from J, leaving 9 bases between them. The length of the CDR3 is 15 residues. Germline CDR1 LGHDT, CDR2 YNNKEL (reference sequence). CDR3 loop: CASSHTFLSGNTIYF. CDR3 nucleotide sequence: TGTGCCAGCAGCCATACGTTTCTCTCTGGAAACACCATATATTTT.

This clone appeared a single time. This chain links TRBV4-3 with TRBJ2-3; the match to TRBD2 covers 7 bases. The CDR3 has 15 amino acids. Germline lookup yields CDR1 LGHNA and CDR2 YSLEER. V was clipped by 3 bases and J by 1 base; unmatched bases: 4. The CDR3 protein is CASSHEAGRTDTQYF. CDR3 coding DNA: TGCGCCAGCAGCCACGAAGCGGGACGCACAGATACGCAGTATTTT.